The T cell receptor beta chain described here comes from a study of T cell repertoires in cytomegalovirus infection (dated by TCRdb to the late 2010s). The study in broad terms: Recently identified HLA-C-restricted CMV epitopes, whose presentation resists viral immunomodulation, were targeted by peptide stimulations together with well-studied HLA-B-restricted epitopes. Donor HLA type was relevant to the analysis, as public TCR beta signatures indicated carriage of CMV infection together with the matching HLA type. On the study overall, not on this receptor specifically: The ex vivo response was dominated by HLA-C-restricted CMV-specific TCR beta clonotypes, and the single most frequent clonotype in two of eight donors was supplied by these HLA-C-restricted clonotypes. Cumulative frequency of public TCR beta family members discriminated carriers of CMV infection plus the relevant HLA type in this cohort and an independent approximately 370-donor cohort.

The treatment or condition label corresponds to: in vitro stimulation with specific CMV peptide epitopes to enrich CMV-specific T cells. The run used an Illumina HiSeq 1500. The raw public data were reprocessed by TCRdb itself: fastp quality trimming at Q25, MiXCR clonotype calling, in-frame beta chains only. Entries that share a CDR3 protein sequence are merged under the most common genes and DNA. Within this sample are 750,000 to 950,000 distinct CDR3 sequences, with about 27% of them counted one time only. The ten largest clones add up to under 15% of the sample. For CDR1 and CDR2, the germline V gene (reference sequence) lists DFQATT and SNEGSKA. A distance of 18 bases separates the germline ends of V and J, which lose 6 bases and 6 bases respectively. Inclusive of the bounding cysteine and valine, the CDR3 is 13 residues long. The kept DNA is CDR3 alone, 39 bases in frame from the first base.

This clonotype was seen a handful of times. Which antigen it targets is not known. Base qualities are missing; no much larger clone stands one base away. The sequenced sample was cultured CD8+ T cells from PBMCs, obtained from culture after CMV antigen stimulation. The chain couples TRBV20-1 to TRBJ2-7; the D gene could be TRBD1 or TRBD2, each one agreeing over 5 bases. The receptor comes from a human donor in good health (CMV status not recorded). Some clones in this sample may be carry-over from other donors' samples. The sequenced DNA: TGCAGTGCAGAGGGACCCAATTGGGGCGAGCAGTACGTC. Its protein is CSAEGPNWGEQYV.